The present TCR beta chain was sequenced within a study of CD8+CD57+ T cells in acquired aplastic anemia. Broader study findings: Almost 30 shared CD8+ CDR3s appeared highly expressed within patients' immunodominant clones. Patient and control CD8+ Simpson's diversity was not significantly different.

An expansion of CD8+CD57+ cells by flow cytometry had been shown in patients chosen for sequencing. This clonotype was detected ten times or more. Antigen specificity is unknown. Genomic DNA constituted the template upon which TCR beta VDJ and CDR3 profiling was performed. TCRdb fed the reads into MiXCR, producing one record per CDR3 protein. In the table there are about 160,000 distinct CDR3 sequences, roughly 45% of which are singletons. Germline V gene lookup returns CDR1 SGHTA and CDR2 FQGNSA. Trimming took off 1 base at V and 0 bases at J, with 7 bases between the two ends. This CDR3 is built from 14 residues.

The V call is TRBV7-2, the J call TRBJ2-7; no reliable D call. What was sequenced was sorted CD4+, CD8+, or CD8+CD57+ T cells (not recorded which) from PBMCs. This clonotype was obtained from a human donor with aplastic anemia. DNA of the CDR3: TGTGCCAGCAGCTTAGGGCGGTACTCCTACGAGCAGTACTTC. Its protein is CASSLGRYSYEQYF. The entire variable domain, with the rest obtained from reference TRBV7-2 and TRBJ2-7, is as follows: GAGVSQSPSNKVTEKGKDVELRCDPISGHTALYWYRQSLGQGLEFLIYFQGNSAPDKSGLPSDRFSAERTGGSVSTLTIQRTQQEDSAVYLCASSLGRYSYEQYFGPGTRLTVT.